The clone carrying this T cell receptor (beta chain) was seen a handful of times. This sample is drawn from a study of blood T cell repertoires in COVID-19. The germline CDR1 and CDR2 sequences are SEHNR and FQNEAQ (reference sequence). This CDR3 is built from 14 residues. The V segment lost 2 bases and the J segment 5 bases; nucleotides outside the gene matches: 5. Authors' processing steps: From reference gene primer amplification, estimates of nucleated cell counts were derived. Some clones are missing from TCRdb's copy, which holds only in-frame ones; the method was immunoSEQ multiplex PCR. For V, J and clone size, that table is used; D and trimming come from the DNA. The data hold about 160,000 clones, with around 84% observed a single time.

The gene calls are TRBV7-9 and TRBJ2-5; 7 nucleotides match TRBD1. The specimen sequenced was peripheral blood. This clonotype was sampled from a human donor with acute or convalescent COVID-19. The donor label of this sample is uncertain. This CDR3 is CASSLRQGRETQYF. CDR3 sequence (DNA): TGTGCCAGCAGCTTACGACAGGGTAGGGAGACCCAGTACTTC.